Listed below are T cell receptor beta chains from one sample, sequenced in a study of T cells in Graves' hyperthyroidism and ophthalmopathy. TCRdb reanalysed the multiplex PCR reads using MiXCR and keeps one entry per CDR3 protein. The repertoire consists of roughly 380,000 distinct CDR3 sequences, with roughly 13% occurring once and the leading ten covering around 20%. The specimen was blood. The receptors were gathered from a young man with Graves' hyperthyroidism that later progressed to Graves' ophthalmopathy. The CDR3 runs from the conserved cysteine through the conserved F or W. The order of the fields is CDR3 protein, CDR3 DNA, clone size, CDR3 length, J gene, D gene, V gene. The D gene is left open where the match is weak. Expanded clones are given a class, and other clones once, few, many or no size at all.

CDR3: CSAIAGTDNQPQHF; DNA: TGCAGTGCAATAGCCGGCACAGACAATCAGCCCCAGCATTTT; size: many; length: 14; J: TRBJ1-5; D: -; V: TRBV20-1
CDR3: CASSLDRGLMNTEAFF; DNA: TGTGCCAGCAGTTTGGACAGGGGGCTTATGAACACTGAAGCTTTCTTT; size: many; length: 16; J: TRBJ1-1; D: TRBD1; V: TRBV6-1
CDR3: CATSEGQANTGELFF; DNA: TGTGCCACAAGTGAGGGACAGGCGAACACCGGGGAGCTGTTTTTT; size: few; length: 15; J: TRBJ2-2; D: TRBD1; V: TRBV10-3
CDR3: CASSPRLDYEQFF; DNA: TGTGCCAGCAGCCCGAGACTAGACTATGAGCAGTTCTTC; size: few; length: 13; J: TRBJ2-1; D: -; V: TRBV3-1
CDR3: CASSPTSDRENEQYF; DNA: TGTGCCAGCAGCCCCACCTCTGACAGGGAAAACGAGCAGTACTTC; size: many; length: 15; J: TRBJ2-7; D: TRBD1; V: TRBV11-2
CDR3: CASSLNLYQNTGELFF; DNA: TGTGCCAGCAGTTTGAACCTCTATCAAAACACCGGGGAGCTGTTTTTT; size: few; length: 16; J: TRBJ2-2; D: -; V: TRBV6-1
CDR3: CSARSGGGDTQYF; DNA: TGCAGTGCTAGATCGGGGGGTGGAGATACGCAGTATTTT; size: many; length: 13; J: TRBJ2-3; D: TRBD2; V: TRBV20-1
CDR3: CSARDLSYNEQFF; DNA: TGCAGTGCTAGAGATCTTAGCTACAATGAGCAGTTCTTC; size: few; length: 13; J: TRBJ2-1; D: -; V: TRBV20-1
CDR3: CAWRGTSGNEQFF; DNA: TGTGCCTGGAGGGGGACTAGCGGGAATGAGCAGTTCTTC; size: many; length: 13; J: TRBJ2-1; D: TRBD2; V: TRBV30
CDR3: CASSSRATEAFF; DNA: TGTGCCAGCAGCTCCCGAGCCACTGAAGCTTTCTTT; size: many; length: 12; J: TRBJ1-1; D: -; V: TRBV11-2
CDR3: CASSDPQKGYTF; DNA: TGTGCCAGCAGTGACCCCCAGAAAGGCTACACCTTC; size: -; length: 12; J: TRBJ1-2; D: -; V: TRBV6-4
CDR3: CASSYSSQAYGYTF; DNA: TGTGCCAGCAGTTACTCGAGCCAGGCCTATGGCTACACCTTC; size: few; length: 14; J: TRBJ1-2; D: -; V: TRBV6-2/TRBV6-3
CDR3: CASSYRNSGGDNEQFF; DNA: TGTGCCAGCAGTTACCGGAATAGCGGGGGGGACAATGAGCAGTTCTTC; size: few; length: 16; J: TRBJ2-1; D: TRBD2; V: TRBV6-1
CDR3: CASSSPGRTGGTEAFF; DNA: TGTGCCAGCAGTTCCCCTGGTCGGACAGGGGGCACTGAAGCTTTCTTT; size: many; length: 16; J: TRBJ1-1; D: TRBD1; V: TRBV28
CDR3: CASTMGAGETQYF; DNA: TGTGCCAGCACTATGGGGGCCGGGGAGACCCAGTACTTC; size: -; length: 13; J: TRBJ2-5; D: -; V: TRBV14
CDR3: CASSPGQGLIDEQFF; DNA: TGTGCCAGCAGCCCGGGACAGGGACTTATAGATGAGCAGTTCTTC; size: many; length: 15; J: TRBJ2-1; D: TRBD1; V: TRBV5-8
CDR3: CASMKPPGLNEKLFF; DNA: TGTGCCAGCATGAAACCCCCCGGACTGAATGAAAAACTGTTTTTT; size: few; length: 15; J: TRBJ1-4; D: -; V: TRBV6-1
CDR3: CASSYYREGYEQYF; DNA: TGCGCCAGCAGTTATTACAGGGAAGGCTACGAGCAGTACTTC; size: few; length: 14; J: TRBJ2-7; D: -; V: TRBV10-1
CDR3: CASSLEAGATGELFF; DNA: TGCGCCAGCAGCTTGGAAGCAGGGGCAACCGGGGAGCTGTTTTTT; size: many; length: 15; J: TRBJ2-2; D: -; V: TRBV5-1
CDR3: CASSLAGTQYF; DNA: TGTGCCAGCAGCTTAGCTGGGACCCAGTACTTC; size: few; length: 11; J: TRBJ2-5; D: -; V: TRBV7-9
CDR3: CASSLVTSGSTDTQYF; DNA: TGCGCCAGCAGCTTGGTGACTAGCGGAAGCACAGATACGCAGTATTTT; size: many; length: 16; J: TRBJ2-3; D: TRBD2; V: TRBV5-1
CDR3: CATSDRTGSYEQYF; DNA: TGTGCCACCAGTGACCGTACAGGGTCCTACGAGCAGTACTTC; size: many; length: 14; J: TRBJ2-7; D: -; V: TRBV24-1
CDR3: CASSSQGSNQPQHF; DNA: TGTGCCAGCAGTTCTCAGGGGAGCAATCAGCCCCAGCATTTT; size: many; length: 14; J: TRBJ1-5; D: -; V: TRBV12-3/TRBV12-4
CDR3: CSASGGHEQYF; DNA: TGCAGTGCTAGCGGAGGGCACGAGCAGTACTTC; size: many; length: 11; J: TRBJ2-7; D: -; V: TRBV20-1
CDR3: CASSQVMDTGAFF; DNA: TGTGCCAGCAGCCAAGTAATGGACACTGGAGCTTTCTTT; size: -; length: 13; J: TRBJ1-1; D: -; V: TRBV14
CDR3: CASSDPGQLNTEAFF; DNA: TGTGCCAGCAGTGATCCGGGACAGTTAAACACTGAAGCTTTCTTT; size: many; length: 15; J: TRBJ1-1; D: TRBD1; V: TRBV6-1
CDR3: CASSLDPVGYGYTF; DNA: TGTGCCAGCAGCTTAGATCCTGTGGGCTATGGCTACACCTTC; size: many; length: 14; J: TRBJ1-2; D: -; V: TRBV11-3